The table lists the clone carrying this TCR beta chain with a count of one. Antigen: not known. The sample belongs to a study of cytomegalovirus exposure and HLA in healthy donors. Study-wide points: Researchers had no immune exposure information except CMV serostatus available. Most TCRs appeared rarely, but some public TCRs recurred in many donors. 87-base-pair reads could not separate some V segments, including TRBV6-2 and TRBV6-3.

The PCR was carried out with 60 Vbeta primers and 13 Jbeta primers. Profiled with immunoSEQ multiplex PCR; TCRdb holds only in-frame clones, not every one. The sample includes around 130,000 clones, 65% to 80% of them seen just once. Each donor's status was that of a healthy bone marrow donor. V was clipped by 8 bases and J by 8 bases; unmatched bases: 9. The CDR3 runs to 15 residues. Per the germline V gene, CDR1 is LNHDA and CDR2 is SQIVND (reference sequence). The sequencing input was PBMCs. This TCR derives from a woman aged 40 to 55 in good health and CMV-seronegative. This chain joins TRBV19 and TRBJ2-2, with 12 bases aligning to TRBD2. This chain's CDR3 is CASRWASGRVGELFF. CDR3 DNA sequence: TGTGCCAGTCGCTGGGCTAGCGGGAGGGTGGGGGAGCTGTTTTTT.